This passage covers 30 T cell receptor beta chains from one sample sequenced in a study of cytomegalovirus exposure and HLA in healthy donors. The PCR ran on 60 Vbeta and 13 Jbeta primers. Clones were sequenced by immunoSEQ multiplex PCR, and TCRdb holds only the in-frame ones, with some missing. The listing records approximately 75,000 clones. The specimen was PBMCs. Receptor source: a boy aged 5 to 17 in good health and CMV-seronegative.

The chain combines TRBV5-1 with TRBJ2-2, with D perhaps TRBD1 (7 bases). CDR3 length equals 15 residues. V shed 0 bases and J shed 12 bases, with 18 bases lying between them. Germline-derived CDR1 and CDR2 are SGHRS and YFSETQ. In DNA form, the CDR3 reads TGCGCCAGCAGCTTGGAGGGGGCGGGAACCGAGAAGCTGTTTTTT. Translation: CASSLEGAGTEKLFF.

The V and J genes are TRBV19 and TRBJ1-2, with 9 bases identical to TRBD1. The CDR3 loop spans 15 amino acids. With 5 bases clipped from V and 2 bases from J, the junction kept 6 bases outside the gene matches. Germline lookup yields CDR1 LNHDA and CDR2 SQIVND (reference sequence). The CDR3 protein is CASSVRTGANYGYTF. The CDR3, as DNA: TGTGCCAGTAGTGTCCGGACAGGGGCAAACTATGGCTACACCTTC. The entire variable domain, with the rest obtained from reference TRBV19 and TRBJ1-2, is as follows: DGGITQSPKYLFRKEGQNVTLSCEQNLNHDAMYWYRQDPGQGLRLIYYSQIVNDFQKGDIAEGYSVSREKKESFPLTVTSAQKNPTAFYLCASSVRTGANYGYTFGSGTRLTVV.

The V and J genes are TRBV18 and TRBJ1-1; D ambiguous. V was trimmed by 3 bases and J by 4 bases, leaving 9 bases between them. Germline lookup yields CDR1 KGHSH and CDR2 LQKENI. The CDR3 runs 13 residues. The chain's CDR3 is CASSPTRSTEAFF. The CDR3 DNA is TGTGCCAGCTCACCTACCAGATCCACTGAAGCTTTCTTT.

This chain uses TRBV9 with TRBJ2-7; 13 nucleotides line up with TRBD2. Per germline, CDR1 SGDLS and CDR2 YYNGEE. The CDR3 consists of 16 residues. V gave up 4 bases and J gave up 2 bases; unmatched junction bases: 6. The CDR3 here is CASSPRGTSGTYEQYF. CDR3 in DNA: TGTGCCAGCAGCCCGAGGGGGACTAGCGGGACCTACGAGCAGTACTTC.

Written as DNA, the CDR3 is TGTGCCAGCCGAGGGGGCGCGGTCTATGGCTACACCTTC. Its translation is CASRGGAVYGYTF. The chain carries TRBV7-9 and TRBJ1-2; 7 positions agree with TRBD1. Germline loops: CDR1 SEHNR, CDR2 FQNEAQ (reference sequence). The CDR3 has 13 residues. With 8 bases clipped from V and 4 bases from J, the junction kept 7 bases outside the gene matches.

The chain is built from TRBV6-5 and TRBJ2-2; tentatively, D is TRBD1 (6 bases). V was pared by 6 bases and J by 6 bases, with 17 bases between. The length of the CDR3 is 15 residues. Per germline, CDR1 MNHEY and CDR2 SVGAGI. The CDR3 nucleotides are TGTGCCAGCAGCCTATCCACAGGGAGCGCCGGGGAGCTGTTTTTT. This encodes CASSLSTGSAGELFF.

The rearrangement links TRBV2 to TRBJ2-1, with D possibly TRBD1 on 6 matching bases. The V end lost 5 bases, the J end lost 7 bases, and 15 bases lay between the germline ends. In germline, CDR1 is SNHLY, CDR2 FYNNEI. The CDR3 is 14 amino acids. CDR3 region: CASSRTGSRNEQFF. CDR3 DNA: TGTGCCAGCAGTCGCACAGGGTCAAGGAATGAGCAGTTCTTC.

The chain joins TRBV5-1 to TRBJ2-1; 8 positions match TRBD2. Trimming removed 4 bases from V and 6 bases from J; junction bases left unmatched: 9. CDR1 is SGHRS and CDR2 is YFSETQ in the germline V gene. The CDR3 extends over 15 amino acids. The CDR3 DNA reads TGCGCCAGCAGCACGGGACTAGTGGGCGGCAATGAGCAGTTCTTC. This encodes CASSTGLVGGNEQFF.

This rearrangement joins TRBV4-1 to TRBJ2-5; TRBD1 is a possible D gene (7 bases). This CDR3 spans 18 amino acids. Trimming took 0 bases from V and 3 from J, leaving 20 bases between them. Germline assignment: CDR1 MGHRA and CDR2 YSYEKL. CDR3 nucleotides: TGCGCCAGCAGCCAAGATTATAACAGGAGGGGGCCAAAAGAGACCCAGTACTTC. As protein: CASSQDYNRRGPKETQYF.

V and J are TRBV14 and TRBJ1-2, with TRBD1 as a possible D gene (6 bases). V lost 2 bases and J 0 bases, leaving 22 bases between the germline ends. Germline CDR1 SGHDN, CDR2 FVKESK. The CDR3 sequence is 19 residues long. The CDR3 reads CASSQTRDKGVATNYGYTF. The CDR3 region has the DNA TGTGCCAGCAGCCAAACCCGGGACAAAGGGGTCGCCACTAACTATGGCTACACCTTC. Full variable domain (outside the CDR3, taken from reference TRBV14 and TRBJ1-2): EAGVTQFPSHSVIEKGQTVTLRCDPISGHDNLYWYRRVMGKEIKFLLHFVKESKQDESGMPNNRFLAERTGGTYSTLKVQPAELEDSGVYFCASSQTRDKGVATNYGYTFGSGTRLTVV.

This chain joins TRBV4-1 and TRBJ1-3; 7 positions agree with TRBD1. The CDR3 is 15 residues long. Per germline, CDR1 MGHRA and CDR2 YSYEKL. J gave up 3 bases and V 1 base, and 3 bases lay outside the gene matches. DNA for the CDR3: TGCGCCAGCAGCCAAGCCAGACAGGGTGGAAACACCATATATTTT. Its translation: CASSQARQGGNTIYF.

This sequence joins TRBV25-1 and TRBJ2-1, with a weak D call TRBD2 (7 bases). The V end lost 5 bases, the J end lost 4 bases, and 18 bases lay between the germline ends. Germline CDR1 and CDR2: MGHDK and SYGVNS. The CDR3 has 16 amino acids. DNA of the CDR3: TGTGCCAGCAGTACCACGGGGCGGGGGCTTTACAATGAGCAGTTCTTC. It codes for CASSTTGRGLYNEQFF.

The genes are TRBV19 and TRBJ1-1, with a tentative D call TRBD1 (6 bases). The CDR3 loop spans 13 amino acids. The germline V and J ends were trimmed by 6 bases and 1 base, with 9 bases remaining between them. Germline V gene data show CDR1 as LNHDA and CDR2 as SQIVND (reference sequence). In nucleotides, the CDR3 is TGTGCCAGTAGCCTGGACAGGAACACTGAAGCTTTCTTT. Protein: CASSLDRNTEAFF. Drawing the rest from reference TRBV19 and TRBJ1-1, the complete variable domain is DGGITQSPKYLFRKEGQNVTLSCEQNLNHDAMYWYRQDPGQGLRLIYYSQIVNDFQKGDIAEGYSVSREKKESFPLTVTSAQKNPTAFYLCASSLDRNTEAFFGQGTRLTVV.

The rearrangement uses TRBV30 and TRBJ2-1; the D gene is possibly TRBD2 (6 bases). V lost 2 bases to trimming and J lost 1 base, with 12 bases between them. The CDR3 consists of 15 residues. Germline V lookup: CDR1 GTSNPN, CDR2 SVGIG (reference sequence). CDR3 amino acids: CAWSRRVGSYNEQFF. The CDR3, as DNA: TGTGCCTGGAGTCGGAGGGTTGGATCCTACAATGAGCAGTTCTTC. Full variable domain (outside the CDR3, taken from reference TRBV30 and TRBJ2-1): SQTIHQWPATLVQPVGSPLSLECTVEGTSNPNLYWYRQAAGRGLQLLFYSVGIGQISSEVPQNLSASRPQDRQFILSSKKLLLSDSGFYLCAWSRRVGSYNEQFFGPGTRLTVL.

The genes are TRBV30 and TRBJ2-3; 9 bases align to TRBD2. CDR1 and CDR2 (germline): GTSNPN, SVGIG (reference sequence). The CDR3 has 14 amino acids. With V trimmed by 2 bases and J by 4 bases, 4 bases remained unmatched. The CDR3 region is CAWSHSGGADTQYF. In DNA, the CDR3 is TGTGCCTGGAGTCATAGCGGGGGTGCAGATACGCAGTATTTT. Supplemented by reference TRBV30 and TRBJ2-3, the full variable domain reads SQTIHQWPATLVQPVGSPLSLECTVEGTSNPNLYWYRQAAGRGLQLLFYSVGIGQISSEVPQNLSASRPQDRQFILSSKKLLLSDSGFYLCAWSHSGGADTQYFGPGTRLTVL.

The chain has TRBV5-8 and TRBJ2-7; the D gene is possibly TRBD1 (5 bases). Trimming removed 0 bases from V and 0 bases from J, with 13 bases in between. This CDR3 comprises 16 residues. The germline V gene has CDR1 SGHTS and CDR2 YDEGEE. The CDR3 nucleotides are TGTGCCAGCAGCTTGGTTTTAACAGGAATCTCCTACGAGCAGTACTTC. It specifies CASSLVLTGISYEQYF. Based on the CDR3 plus reference TRBV5-8 and TRBJ2-7, the full variable domain is EAGVTQSPTHLIKTRGQQATLRCSPISGHTSVYWYQQALGLGLQFLLWYDEGEERNRGNFPPRFSGRQFPNYSSELNVNALELEDSALYLCASSLVLTGISYEQYFGPGTRLTVT.

The chain joins TRBV4-1 to TRBJ2-1; D may be TRBD2 (5 bases). V was pared by 4 bases and J by 5 bases, with 9 bases between. The CDR3 covers 13 residues. The germline V gene encodes CDR1 MGHRA and CDR2 YSYEKL. The CDR3 nucleotides are TGCGCCAGCAGCCTCGGGCGGGACAATGAGCAGTTCTTC. This translates into CASSLGRDNEQFF.

This chain uses TRBV30 with TRBJ2-5; D not resolved. Trimming cost V 3 bases and J 1 base, with 6 bases left between them. Germline V gene sequence: CDR1 GTSNPN, CDR2 SVGIG (reference sequence). The CDR3 consists of 12 residues. This CDR3 is CAWSNTQETQYF. In nucleotides, the CDR3 is TGTGCCTGGAGCAACACCCAAGAGACCCAGTACTTC.

The rearrangement links TRBV5-6 to TRBJ1-1; perhaps TRBD1 as D (6 bases). This CDR3 comprises 14 residues. Germline CDR1 SGHDT, CDR2 YYEEEE. V was cut by 0 bases and J by 1 base, with 7 bases left in between. CDR3 nucleotides: TGTGCCAGCAGCTTGGTAGGGGGGAACACTGAAGCTTTCTTT. It codes for CASSLVGGNTEAFF. The entire variable domain, with the rest obtained from reference TRBV5-6 and TRBJ1-1, is as follows: DAGVTQSPTHLIKTRGQQVTLRCSPKSGHDTVSWYQQALGQGPQFIFQYYEEEERQRGNFPDRFSGHQFPNYSSELNVNALLLGDSALYLCASSLVGGNTEAFFGQGTRLTVV.

V usage is TRBV5-4 and J usage is TRBJ2-5, with 7 bases that match TRBD2. The CDR3 extends over 15 amino acids. The ends lost 2 bases at V and 4 bases at J; junction bases unmatched: 8. Per the germline V gene, CDR1 is SGHNT and CDR2 is YYREEE (reference sequence). CDR3 in DNA: TGTGCCAGCAGCTTTTTACCCGGGACTACAGAGACCCAGTACTTC. The encoded protein is CASSFLPGTTETQYF.

This rearrangement joins TRBV6-1 to TRBJ1-5; D remains ambiguous. The CDR3 loop spans 15 amino acids. Germline CDR1 MNHNS, CDR2 SASEGT. With 7 bases removed from V and 2 bases from J, the gap between germline ends came to 15 bases. The CDR3 nucleotides read TGTGCCAGCATCTCAACTCGGCAGGGCAATCAGCCCCAGCATTTT. Translated: CASISTRQGNQPQHF.

The CDR3 DNA sequence: TGTGCCAGCACCATTGGACAGGGGGCCACTCAGCCCCAGCATTTT. Protein: CASTIGQGATQPQHF. The chain combines TRBV6-6 with TRBJ1-5, with 11 bases lining up with TRBD1. This CDR3 comprises 15 residues. CDR1 MNHNY and CDR2 SVGAGI come from the germline V gene (reference sequence). The trim removed 7 bases at V and 6 bases at J, leaving 8 bases unmatched.

This rearrangement joins TRBV6-6 to TRBJ1-6; the match to TRBD1 covers 8 bases. V shed 1 base, J shed 14 bases, and the junction held 10 bases outside the gene matches. CDR3 size: 15 residues. The germline V gene encodes CDR1 MNHNY and CDR2 SVGAGI (reference sequence). The CDR3: CASSYFETGDFTLHF. CDR3 nucleotide sequence: TGTGCCAGCAGTTACTTCGAGACAGGGGATTTTACCCTCCACTTT.

Remarks on this clone: Germline is not matched at one junction end, which may reflect a read error. V gene TRBV5-1 combines with J gene TRBJ2-5; 8 bases match TRBD1. This CDR3 contains 13 residues. The germline V gene has CDR1 SGHRS and CDR2 YFSETQ. The CDR3 loop is CASSQGARENQYF. The DNA of the CDR3 is TGCGCCAGCAGCCAGGGGGCTCGAGAGAACCAGTACTTC.

V gene TRBV6-5 combines with J gene TRBJ1-4, with D uncertain. The CDR3 is 14 residues long. In germline, CDR1 is MNHEY, CDR2 SVGAGI. V gave up 0 bases and J gave up 9 bases, with 11 bases separating them. The CDR3 nucleotides read TGTGCCAGCAGTTACTCGAAGGATGGGCAAAAACTGTTTTTT. Translating gives CASSYSKDGQKLFF.

The chain uses TRBV4-3 and TRBJ1-1; no reliable D call. The germline V gene has CDR1 LGHNA and CDR2 YSLEER. This CDR3 has 13 residues. With 1 base removed from V and 4 bases from J, the gap between germline ends came to 7 bases. The CDR3: CASSQAPSTEAFF. Written as DNA, the CDR3 is TGCGCCAGCAGCCAAGCCCCCTCCACTGAAGCTTTCTTT.

This sequence joins TRBV4-2 and TRBJ2-7; a weak D match, TRBD2 (5 bases). The V and J ends lost 0 bases and 1 base respectively, with 13 bases between them. Germline lookup yields CDR1 LGHNA and CDR2 YNFKEQ. The CDR3 spans 16 residues. The CDR3, as DNA: TGTGCCAGCAGCCAAGATGCACTAGTGAGTTCCTACGAGCAGTACTTC. Amino acids: CASSQDALVSSYEQYF.

This sequence joins TRBV19 and TRBJ1-1, with TRBD1 matching 7 bases. Germline V gene data show CDR1 as LNHDA and CDR2 as SQIVND (reference sequence). V gave up 5 bases and J gave up 2 bases; unmatched junction bases: 14. This CDR3 is built from 17 residues. Here the CDR3 DNA reads TGTGCCAGTAGTCCCCGTCCCCAGGGACAGCTAAACACTGAAGCTTTCTTT. Amino acids: CASSPRPQGQLNTEAFF.

V is TRBV29-1 and J is TRBJ2-1; possible D gene TRBD1, 6 bases. CDR3 length: 16 residues. The V gene's germline CDR1 is SQVTM and CDR2 ANQGSEA. The V end lost 4 bases, the J end lost 8 bases, and 24 bases lay between the germline ends. DNA of the CDR3: TGCAGCGTTGGGCTTCTACGACAGGCACGATTGGATGAGCAGTTCTTC. The encoded protein is CSVGLLRQARLDEQFF.

The genes are TRBV23-1 and TRBJ1-5; 8 bases match TRBD1. TRBV23-1 is marked as an open reading frame, function uncertain. J was trimmed by 1 base and V by 6 bases; bases with no gene match: 8. The CDR3 is 16 amino acids. The CDR3 loop reads CASSPDRGISNQPQHF. CDR3 nucleotides: TGCGCCAGCAGCCCCGACAGGGGAATCAGCAATCAGCCCCAGCATTTT.